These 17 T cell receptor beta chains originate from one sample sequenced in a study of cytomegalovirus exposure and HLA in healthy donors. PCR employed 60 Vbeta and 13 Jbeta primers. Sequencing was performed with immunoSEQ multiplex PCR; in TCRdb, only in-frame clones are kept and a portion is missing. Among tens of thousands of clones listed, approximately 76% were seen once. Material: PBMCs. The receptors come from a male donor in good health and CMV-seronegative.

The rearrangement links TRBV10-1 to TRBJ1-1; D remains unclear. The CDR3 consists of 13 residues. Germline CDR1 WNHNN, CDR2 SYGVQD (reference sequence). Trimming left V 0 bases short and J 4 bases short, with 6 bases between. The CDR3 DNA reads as TGCGCCAGCAGTGAGTCGTGGGCCACTGAAGCTTTCTTT. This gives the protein CASSESWATEAFF.

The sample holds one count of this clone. The CDR3 nucleotides are TGCGCCAGCAGCGACACAGGGGTCGAGCAGTACTTC. This translates into CASSDTGVEQYF. The chain uses TRBV5-1 and TRBJ2-7, with TRBD1 matching 7 bases. Germline values: CDR1 SGHRS, CDR2 YFSETQ. This CDR3 is 12 amino acids long. V trimming: 4 bases; J trimming: 6 bases; junction bases outside the gene matches: 4.

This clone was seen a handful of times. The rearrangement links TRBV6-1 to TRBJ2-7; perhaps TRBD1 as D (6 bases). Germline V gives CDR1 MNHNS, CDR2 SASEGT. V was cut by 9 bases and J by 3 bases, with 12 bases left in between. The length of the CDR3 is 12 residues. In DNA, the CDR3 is TGTGCCAGTAATGACAGGCTCTACGAGCAGTACTTC. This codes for CASNDRLYEQYF.

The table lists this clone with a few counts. The chain's CDR3 is CASSQFFSNTEAFF. The DNA for the CDR3 is TGCGCCAGCAGCCAATTCTTCTCGAACACTGAAGCTTTCTTT. The V call is TRBV4-1, the J call TRBJ1-1; D is unclear. From germline, CDR1 is MGHRA and CDR2 YSYEKL. CDR3 length equals 14 residues. The ends were cut back, 2 bases at V and 1 base at J, with 8 bases in the middle.

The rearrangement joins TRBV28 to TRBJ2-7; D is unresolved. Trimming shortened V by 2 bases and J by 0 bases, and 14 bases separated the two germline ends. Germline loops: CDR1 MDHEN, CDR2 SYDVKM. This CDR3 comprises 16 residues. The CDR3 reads CASSLKWAGSSYEQYF. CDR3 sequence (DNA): TGTGCCAGCAGTTTAAAGTGGGCAGGAAGCTCCTACGAGCAGTACTTC.

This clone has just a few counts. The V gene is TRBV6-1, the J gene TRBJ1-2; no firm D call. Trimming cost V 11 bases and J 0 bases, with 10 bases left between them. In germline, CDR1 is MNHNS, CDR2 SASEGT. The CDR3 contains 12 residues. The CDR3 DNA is TGTGCCGGATCCCAGGCTAACTATGGCTACACCTTC. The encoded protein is CAGSQANYGYTF.

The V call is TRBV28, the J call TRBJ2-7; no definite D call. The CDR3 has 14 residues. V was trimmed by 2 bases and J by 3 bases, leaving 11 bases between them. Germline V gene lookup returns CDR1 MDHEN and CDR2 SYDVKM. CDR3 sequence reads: CASSLLGSLYEQYF. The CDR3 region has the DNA TGTGCCAGCAGTTTACTAGGCAGCCTCTACGAGCAGTACTTC.

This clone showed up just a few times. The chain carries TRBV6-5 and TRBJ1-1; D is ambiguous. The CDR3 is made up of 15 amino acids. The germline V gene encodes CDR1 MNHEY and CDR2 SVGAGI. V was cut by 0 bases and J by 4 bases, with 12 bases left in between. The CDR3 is CASSYSEVVGTEAFF. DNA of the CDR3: TGTGCCAGCAGTTACTCTGAGGTGGTGGGCACTGAAGCTTTCTTT.

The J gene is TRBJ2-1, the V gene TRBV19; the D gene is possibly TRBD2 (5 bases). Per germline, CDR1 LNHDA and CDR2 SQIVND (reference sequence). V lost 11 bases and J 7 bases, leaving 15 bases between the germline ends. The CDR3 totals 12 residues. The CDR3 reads CARGGLINEQFF. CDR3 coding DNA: TGTGCCCGAGGAGGACTCATTAATGAGCAGTTCTTC.

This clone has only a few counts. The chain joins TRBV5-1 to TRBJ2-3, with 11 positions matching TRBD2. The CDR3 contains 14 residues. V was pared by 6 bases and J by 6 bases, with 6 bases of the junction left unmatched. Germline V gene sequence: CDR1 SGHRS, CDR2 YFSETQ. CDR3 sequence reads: CASNRWTSGDTQYF. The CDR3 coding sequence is TGCGCCAGCAATCGGTGGACTAGCGGGGATACGCAGTATTTT.

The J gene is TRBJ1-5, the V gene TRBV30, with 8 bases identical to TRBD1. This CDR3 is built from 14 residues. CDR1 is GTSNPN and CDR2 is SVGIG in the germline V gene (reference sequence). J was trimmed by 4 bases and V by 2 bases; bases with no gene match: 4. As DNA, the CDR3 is TGTGCCTGGAGTTATGACAGGGGAAATCAGCCCCAGCATTTT. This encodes CAWSYDRGNQPQHF.

CDR3 bases: TGTGCCAGCATGAGGACAGGGGACGGAAACACCATATATTTT. Translation: CASMRTGDGNTIYF. This chain uses TRBV6-1 with TRBJ1-3; 9 positions match TRBD1. This CDR3 has 14 amino acids. Germline CDR1 reads MNHNS; CDR2 reads SASEGT. J lost 4 bases, V lost 7 bases, and 5 bases had no gene match.

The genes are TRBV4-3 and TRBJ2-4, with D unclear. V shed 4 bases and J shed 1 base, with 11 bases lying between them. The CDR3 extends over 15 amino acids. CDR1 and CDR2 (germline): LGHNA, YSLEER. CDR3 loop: CASSPGQAAKNIQYF. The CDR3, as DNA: TGCGCCAGCAGCCCAGGTCAGGCGGCCAAAAACATTCAGTACTTC.

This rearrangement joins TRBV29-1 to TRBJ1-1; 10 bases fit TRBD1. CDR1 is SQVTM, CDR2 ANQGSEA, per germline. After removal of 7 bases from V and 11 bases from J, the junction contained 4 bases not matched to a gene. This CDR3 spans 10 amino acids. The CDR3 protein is CSAGTGEAFF. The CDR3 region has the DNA TGCAGCGCCGGGACAGGGGAGGCTTTCTTT.

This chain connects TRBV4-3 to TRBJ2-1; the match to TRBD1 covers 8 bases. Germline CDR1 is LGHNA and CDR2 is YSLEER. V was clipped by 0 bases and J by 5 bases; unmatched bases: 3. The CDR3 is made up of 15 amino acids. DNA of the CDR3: TGCGCCAGCAGCCAAGACAGGGGGCAAGACAATGAGCAGTTCTTC. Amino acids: CASSQDRGQDNEQFF.

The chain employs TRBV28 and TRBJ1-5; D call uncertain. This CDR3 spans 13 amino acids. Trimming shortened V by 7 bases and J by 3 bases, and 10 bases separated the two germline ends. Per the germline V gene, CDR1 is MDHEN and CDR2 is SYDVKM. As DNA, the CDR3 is TGTGCCAGCACCTCAGAATTCAATCAGCCCCAGCATTTT. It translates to CASTSEFNQPQHF.

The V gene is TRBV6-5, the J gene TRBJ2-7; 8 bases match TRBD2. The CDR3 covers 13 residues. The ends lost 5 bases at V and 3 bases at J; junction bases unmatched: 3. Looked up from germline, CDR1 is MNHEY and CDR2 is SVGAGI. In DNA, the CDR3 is TGTGCCAGCAGTGATGCGGGGGGCTACGAGCAGTACTTC. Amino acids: CASSDAGGYEQYF.